These T cell receptor beta chains were read from a single sample in a study of cytomegalovirus exposure and HLA in healthy donors. Produced via immunoSEQ multiplex PCR; TCRdb's table is partial and in-frame only. The data show around 200,000 clones, around 75% seen once. Material: PBMCs. The receptors were gathered from a male donor in good health and CMV-seronegative. The CDR3 runs from the conserved cysteine through the conserved F or W. Fields, in order: V gene, CDR3 protein.

TRBV7-2	CASSLAVTSAYEQYF
TRBV4-3	CASSQRLAQETQYF
TRBV6-5	CASSYNAESSENTIYF
TRBV18	CASSLASPQGYSNQPQHF
TRBV6-1	CASSPNPLSGGEQFF
TRBV5-1	CASSVQGINTEAFF
TRBV18	CASSPGQSSGNTIYF
TRBV28	CASSLMASGYNEQFF
TRBV15	CATSPSRGEAFF
TRBV6-5	CASTPTGLYNSPLHF
TRBV5-1	CASSLVAGTPSGANVLTF
TRBV29-1	CSVGGGVSYEQYF
TRBV7-6	CASSLVINQPQHF
TRBV28	CASSSQQAYNEQFF
TRBV15	CATSRAALGVTAKNIQYF
TRBV15	CATSSVGRMNTEAFF
TRBV7-2	CASSLATSFRGPYGYTF
TRBV6-6	CASSRDRLNYGYTF
TRBV30	CAGTGGGFGEKLFF
TRBV28	CASGGNEQFF
TRBV19	CASREWTGGSNQPQHF
TRBV5-1	CASSLDGTGGQPQHF
TRBV6-6	CASSFIGTGSYEQYF
TRBV28	CASIIAGGSGELFF
TRBV30	CAWSDSYNEQFF